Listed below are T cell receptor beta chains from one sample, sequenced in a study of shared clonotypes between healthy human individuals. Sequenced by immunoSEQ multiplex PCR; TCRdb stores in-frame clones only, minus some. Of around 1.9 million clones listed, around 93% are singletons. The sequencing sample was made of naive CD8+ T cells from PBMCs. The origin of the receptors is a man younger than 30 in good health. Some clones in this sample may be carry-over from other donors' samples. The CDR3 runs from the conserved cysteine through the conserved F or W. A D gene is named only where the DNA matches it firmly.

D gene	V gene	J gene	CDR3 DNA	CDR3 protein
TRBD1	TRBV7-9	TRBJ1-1	TGTGCCAGCAGCATACAGGGGGGACCAGGGGCTGAAGCTTTCTTT	CASSIQGGPGAEAFF
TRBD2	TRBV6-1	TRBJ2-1	TGTGCCAGCAGTGAAAAAGCGGGGTGGCGGGAGTCTGAGCAGTTCTTC	CASSEKAGWRESEQFF
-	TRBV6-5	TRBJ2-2	TGTGCCAGCAGTTACGCCGACAGGATGAACACCGGGGAGCTGTTTTTT	CASSYADRMNTGELFF
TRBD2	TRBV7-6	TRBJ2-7	TGTGCCAGCAGCTTAGCGGCTAGCGGGAGGGCCTACGAGCAGTACTTC	CASSLAASGRAYEQYF
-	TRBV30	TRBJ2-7	TGTGCCTGGAGTGATTGGGACCATTACTACGAGCAGTACTTC	CAWSDWDHYYEQYF
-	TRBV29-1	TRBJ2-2	TGCAGCGTTGAAGATCTTAGCCGCGCGAACACCGGGGAGCTGTTTTTT	CSVEDLSRANTGELFF
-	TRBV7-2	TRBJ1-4	TGTGCCAGCAGCTTAGCGCAGGGATATGAAAAACTGTTTTTT	CASSLAQGYEKLFF
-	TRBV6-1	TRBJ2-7	TGTGCCAGCAGTGAAATTGAGGGGGGACCCTACGAGCAGTACTTC	CASSEIEGGPYEQYF
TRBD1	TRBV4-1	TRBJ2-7	TGCGCCAGCAGCCAAGACCCAGGGGGCGCGGACGAGCAGTACTTC	CASSQDPGGADEQYF
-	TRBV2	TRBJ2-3	TGTGCCAGCAGGGCGAATATCGGGAACAGATCGACAGATACGCAGTATTTT	CASRANIGNRSTDTQYF
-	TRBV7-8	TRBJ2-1	TGTGCCAGCAGTAGAGCTCCCGGGGGCCATGAGCAGTTCTTC	CASSRAPGGHEQFF
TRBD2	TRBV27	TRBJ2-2	TGTGCCAGCAGTTTCTTACTAGCGGGAGGAGGGAGCACCGGGGAGCTGTTTTTT	CASSFLLAGGGSTGELFF
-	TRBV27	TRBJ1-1	TGTGCCAGCAGTTTACCGGGAATGAACACTGAAGCTTTCTTT	CASSLPGMNTEAFF
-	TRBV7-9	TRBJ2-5	TGTGCCAGCAGCTTAGATCCGGCCTACCAACGGGAGGAGACCCAGTACTTC	CASSLDPAYQREETQYF
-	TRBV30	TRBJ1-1	TGTGCCTGGGGGTCGAACACTGAAGCTTTCTTT	CAWGSNTEAFF